This T cell receptor beta chain was found in a study of blood T cell repertoires in COVID-19. On the study more broadly: Sources were T cells, B-cell-depleted T cells, or PBMCs; the material itself was cDNA or gDNA.

Recruited during active infection, patients (from Seattle) were subsequently followed longitudinally. Trimming removed 8 bases from V and 0 bases from J, with 22 bases in between. CDR1 is LNHDA and CDR2 is SQIVND in the germline V gene (reference sequence). The CDR3 runs to 18 residues. Clones were sequenced by immunoSEQ multiplex PCR, and TCRdb holds only the in-frame ones, with some missing. This sample has 400,000 or so clones, with around 90% found just once. The clonotype was recovered from a man aged 18-30 years with COVID-19, enrolled during active disease. Material for sequencing was peripheral blood. V gene TRBV19 combines with J gene TRBJ2-2, with D perhaps matching TRBD2 (6 bases). The CDR3 sequence is CASQAGTATIPNTGELFF. As DNA, the CDR3 is TGTGCCAGTCAAGCGGGTACAGCGACCATCCCGAACACCGGGGAGCTGTTTTTT.